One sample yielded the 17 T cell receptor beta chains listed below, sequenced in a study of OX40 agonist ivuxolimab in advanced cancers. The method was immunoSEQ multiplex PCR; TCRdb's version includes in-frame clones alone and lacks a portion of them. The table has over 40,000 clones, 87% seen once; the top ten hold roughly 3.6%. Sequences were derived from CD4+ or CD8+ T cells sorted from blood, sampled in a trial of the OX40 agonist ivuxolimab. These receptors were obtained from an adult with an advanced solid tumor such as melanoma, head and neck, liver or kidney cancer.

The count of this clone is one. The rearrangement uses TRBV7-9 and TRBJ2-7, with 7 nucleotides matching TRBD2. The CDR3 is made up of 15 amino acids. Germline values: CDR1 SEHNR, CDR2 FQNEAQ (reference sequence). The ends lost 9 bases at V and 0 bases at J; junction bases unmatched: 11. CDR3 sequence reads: CASQTSGGSSYEQYF. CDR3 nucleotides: TGTGCCAGTCAAACGTCGGGAGGCAGCTCCTACGAGCAGTACTTC.

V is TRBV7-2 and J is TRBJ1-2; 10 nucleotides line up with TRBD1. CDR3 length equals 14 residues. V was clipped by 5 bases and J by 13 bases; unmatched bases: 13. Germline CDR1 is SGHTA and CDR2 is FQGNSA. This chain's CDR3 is CASSPSGQGFDSTF. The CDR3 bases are TGTGCCAGCAGCCCCTCGGGACAGGGGTTTGACTCCACCTTC.

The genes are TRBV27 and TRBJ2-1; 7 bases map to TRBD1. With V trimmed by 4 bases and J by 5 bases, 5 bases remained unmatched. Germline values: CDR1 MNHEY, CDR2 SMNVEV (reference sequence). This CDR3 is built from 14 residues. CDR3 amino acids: CASSSYRGDNEQFF. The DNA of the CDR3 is TGTGCCAGCAGTTCCTACAGGGGCGACAATGAGCAGTTCTTC.

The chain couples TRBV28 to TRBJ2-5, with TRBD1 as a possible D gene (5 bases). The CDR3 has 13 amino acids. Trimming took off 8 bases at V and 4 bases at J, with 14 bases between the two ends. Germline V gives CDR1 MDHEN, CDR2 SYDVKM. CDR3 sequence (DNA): TGTGCCAGCCGGTTCAGGGAACGAGAGACCCAGTACTTC. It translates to CASRFRERETQYF.

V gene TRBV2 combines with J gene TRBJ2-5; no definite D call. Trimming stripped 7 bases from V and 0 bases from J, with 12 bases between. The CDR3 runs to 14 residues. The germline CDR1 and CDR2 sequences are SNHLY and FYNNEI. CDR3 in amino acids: CASITDLYQETQYF. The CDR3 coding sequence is TGTGCCAGCATAACAGACTTGTACCAAGAGACCCAGTACTTC.

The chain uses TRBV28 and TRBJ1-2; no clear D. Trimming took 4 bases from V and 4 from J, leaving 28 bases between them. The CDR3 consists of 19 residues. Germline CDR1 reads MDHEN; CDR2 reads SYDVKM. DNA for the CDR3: TGTGCCAGCAGTTCCTCTGCTCTGATAAGGTTACTCCCCCTCTATGGCTACACCTTC. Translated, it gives CASSSSALIRLLPLYGYTF.

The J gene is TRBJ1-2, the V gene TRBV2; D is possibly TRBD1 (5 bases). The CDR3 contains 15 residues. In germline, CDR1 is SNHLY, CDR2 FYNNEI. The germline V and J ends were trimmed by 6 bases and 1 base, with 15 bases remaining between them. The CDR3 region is CASRLRTTGNYGYTF. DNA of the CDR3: TGTGCCAGCAGACTCCGGACAACTGGTAACTATGGCTACACCTTC.

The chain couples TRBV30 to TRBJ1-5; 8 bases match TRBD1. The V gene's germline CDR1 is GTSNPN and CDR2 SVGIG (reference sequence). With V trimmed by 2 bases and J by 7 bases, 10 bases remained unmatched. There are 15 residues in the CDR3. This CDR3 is CAWSSLTGAGQPQHF. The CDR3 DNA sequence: TGTGCCTGGAGTTCTTTGACAGGGGCTGGGCAGCCCCAGCATTTT.

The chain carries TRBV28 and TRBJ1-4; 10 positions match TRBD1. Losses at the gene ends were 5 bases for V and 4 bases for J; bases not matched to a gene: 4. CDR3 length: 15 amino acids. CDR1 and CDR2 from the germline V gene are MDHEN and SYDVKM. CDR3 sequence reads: CASSTRTGGNEKLFF. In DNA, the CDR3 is TGTGCCAGCAGTACCAGGACAGGGGGTAATGAAAAACTGTTTTTT.

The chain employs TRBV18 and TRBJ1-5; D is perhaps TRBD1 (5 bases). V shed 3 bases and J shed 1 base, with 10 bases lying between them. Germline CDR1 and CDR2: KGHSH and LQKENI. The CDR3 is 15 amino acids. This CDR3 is CASSPLRGSNQPQHF. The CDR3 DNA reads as TGTGCCAGCTCACCTTTACGGGGGAGCAATCAGCCCCAGCATTTT.

The CDR3: CASSRGLATDTQYF. CDR3 DNA: TGCGCCAGCAGCCGAGGACTAGCGACAGATACGCAGTATTTT. V usage is TRBV5-1 and J usage is TRBJ2-3; 9 bases fit TRBD2. The V segment lost 4 bases and the J segment 3 bases; nucleotides outside the gene matches: 3. The germline gives CDR1 SGHRS, CDR2 YFSETQ. The CDR3 totals 14 residues. The variable domain in full, with the rest retrieved from reference TRBV5-1 and TRBJ2-3, is KAGVTQTPRYLIKTRGQQVTLSCSPISGHRSVSWYQQTPGQGLQFLFEYFSETQRNKGNFPGRFSGRQFSNSRSEMNVSTLELGDSALYLCASSRGLATDTQYFGPGTRLTVL.

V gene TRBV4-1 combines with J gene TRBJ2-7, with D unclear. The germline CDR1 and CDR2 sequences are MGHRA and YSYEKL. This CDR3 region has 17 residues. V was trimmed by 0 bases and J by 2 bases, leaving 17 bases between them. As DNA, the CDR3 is TGCGCCAGCAGCCAAGATCCCTTTTTCCGGGCCACCTACGAGCAGTACTTC. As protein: CASSQDPFFRATYEQYF.

The CDR3 loop reads CASSQVITGSYEQYF. The DNA of the CDR3 is TGCGCCAGCAGCCAAGTAATAACAGGCTCCTACGAGCAGTACTTC. The rearrangement links TRBV4-1 to TRBJ2-7, with D possibly matching TRBD1 (5 bases). Trimming removed 1 base at V and 0 bases at J, with 10 bases between. Germline V gives CDR1 MGHRA, CDR2 YSYEKL. CDR3 length: 15 residues.

The CDR3 is CASSDRTGVLALYEQYF. The DNA of the CDR3 is TGTGCCAGCAGCGACCGGACAGGGGTGCTAGCGTTGTACGAGCAGTACTTC. The chain links TRBV21-1 to TRBJ2-7; the table names TRBD1, a call not compared with the DNA. TRBV21-1 corresponds to a pseudogene. The CDR3 runs to 17 residues.

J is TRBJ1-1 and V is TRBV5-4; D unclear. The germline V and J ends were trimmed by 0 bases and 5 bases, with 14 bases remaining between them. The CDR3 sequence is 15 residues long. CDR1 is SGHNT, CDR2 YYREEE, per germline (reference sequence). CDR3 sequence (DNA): TGTGCCAGCAGCTTGGGACCCCCGGGCGGGACTGAAGCTTTCTTT. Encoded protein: CASSLGPPGGTEAFF.

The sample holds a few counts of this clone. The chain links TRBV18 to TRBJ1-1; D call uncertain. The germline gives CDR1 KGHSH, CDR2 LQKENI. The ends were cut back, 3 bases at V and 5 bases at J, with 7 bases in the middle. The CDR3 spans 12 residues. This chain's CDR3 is CASSPDVTEAFF. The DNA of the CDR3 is TGTGCCAGCTCACCGGATGTTACTGAAGCTTTCTTT.

The CDR3 DNA reads as TGTGCCAGCAGCCCCACCCGGGACAGGGGGCTTCGTCAAGAGACCCAGTACTTC. Residues: CASSPTRDRGLRQETQYF. The chain couples TRBV7-9 to TRBJ2-5, with 12 nucleotides matching TRBD1. Trimming cost V 5 bases and J 2 bases; bases outside gene matches: 12. The CDR3 covers 18 residues. Germline V gene data show CDR1 as SEHNR and CDR2 as FQNEAQ (reference sequence).